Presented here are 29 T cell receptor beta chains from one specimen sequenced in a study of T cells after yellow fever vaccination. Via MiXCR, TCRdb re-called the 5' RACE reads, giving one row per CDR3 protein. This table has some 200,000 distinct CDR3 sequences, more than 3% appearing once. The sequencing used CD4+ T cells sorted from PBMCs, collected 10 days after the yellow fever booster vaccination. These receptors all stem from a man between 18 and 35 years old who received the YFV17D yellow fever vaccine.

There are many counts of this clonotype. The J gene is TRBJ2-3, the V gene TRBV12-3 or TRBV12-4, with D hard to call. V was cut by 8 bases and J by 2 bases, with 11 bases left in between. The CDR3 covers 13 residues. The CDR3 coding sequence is TGTGCCAGCGCCGGGTCTGCCACAGATACGCAGTATTTT. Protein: CASAGSATDTQYF.

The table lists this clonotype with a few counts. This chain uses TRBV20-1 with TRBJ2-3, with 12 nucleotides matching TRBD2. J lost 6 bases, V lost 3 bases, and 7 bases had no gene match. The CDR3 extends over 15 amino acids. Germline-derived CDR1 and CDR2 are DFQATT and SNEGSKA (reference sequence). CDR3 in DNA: TGCAGTGCTAGTGCTAGCGGGGGGGGAGCTGATACGCAGTATTTT. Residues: CSASASGGGADTQYF.

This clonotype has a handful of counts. For the CDR3, the DNA is TGCGCCAGCAGCCTAGGCGCGGGGACAGGGAATAACTATGGCTACACCTTC. Protein product: CASSLGAGTGNNYGYTF. This chain connects TRBV5-1 to TRBJ1-2; 9 bases agree with TRBD1. The CDR3 is made up of 17 amino acids. V lost 4 bases, J lost 1 base, and 11 bases stayed unmatched. Germline CDR1 reads SGHRS; CDR2 reads YFSETQ.

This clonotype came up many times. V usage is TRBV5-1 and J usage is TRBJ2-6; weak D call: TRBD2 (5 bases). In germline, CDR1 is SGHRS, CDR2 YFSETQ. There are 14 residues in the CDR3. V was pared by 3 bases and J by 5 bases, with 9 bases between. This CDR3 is CASSSMDWANVLTF. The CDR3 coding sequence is TGCGCCAGCAGCTCTATGGACTGGGCCAACGTCCTGACTTTC.

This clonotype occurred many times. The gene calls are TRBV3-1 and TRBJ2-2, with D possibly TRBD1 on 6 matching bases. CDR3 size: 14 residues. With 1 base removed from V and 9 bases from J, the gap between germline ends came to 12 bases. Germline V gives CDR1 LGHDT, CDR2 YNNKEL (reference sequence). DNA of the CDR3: TGTGCCAGCAGCCAAGCCCAGGGGTTCTGGGAGCTGTTTTTT. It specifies CASSQAQGFWELFF.

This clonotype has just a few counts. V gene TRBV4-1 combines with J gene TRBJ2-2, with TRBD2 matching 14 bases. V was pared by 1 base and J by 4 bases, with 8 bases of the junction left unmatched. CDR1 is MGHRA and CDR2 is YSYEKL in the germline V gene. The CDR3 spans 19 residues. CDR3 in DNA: TGCGCCAGCAGCCAAGTTCGGACTAGCGGGGGGTACGGCACCGGGGAGCTGTTTTTT. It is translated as CASSQVRTSGGYGTGELFF.

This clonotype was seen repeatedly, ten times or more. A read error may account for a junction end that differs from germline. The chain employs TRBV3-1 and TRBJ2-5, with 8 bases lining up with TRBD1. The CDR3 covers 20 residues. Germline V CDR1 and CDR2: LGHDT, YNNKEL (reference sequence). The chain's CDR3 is CASSQEARHRGALDPEIQYF. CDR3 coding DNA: TGTGCCAGCAGCCAAGAAGCCCGGCACAGGGGGGCGCTAGATCCCGAGATCCAGTACTTC.

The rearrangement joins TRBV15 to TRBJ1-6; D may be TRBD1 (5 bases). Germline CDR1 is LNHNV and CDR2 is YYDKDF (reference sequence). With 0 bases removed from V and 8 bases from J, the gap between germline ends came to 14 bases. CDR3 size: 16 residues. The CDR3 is CATSRDPRGSDSPLHF. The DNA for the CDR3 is TGTGCCACCAGCAGAGATCCCCGGGGGTCGGATTCACCCCTCCACTTT.

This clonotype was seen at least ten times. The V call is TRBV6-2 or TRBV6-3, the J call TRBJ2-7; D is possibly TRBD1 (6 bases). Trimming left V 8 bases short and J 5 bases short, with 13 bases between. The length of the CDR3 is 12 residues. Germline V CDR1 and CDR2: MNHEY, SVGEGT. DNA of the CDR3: TGTGCCAGCGGGGACACCCGCCACGAGCAGTACGTC. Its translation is CASGDTRHEQYV.

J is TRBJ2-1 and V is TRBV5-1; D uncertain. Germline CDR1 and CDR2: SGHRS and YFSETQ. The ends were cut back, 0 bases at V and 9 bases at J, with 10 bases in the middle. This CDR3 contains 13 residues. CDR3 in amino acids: CASSLGQLGEQFF. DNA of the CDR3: TGCGCCAGCAGCTTGGGCCAGTTAGGTGAGCAGTTCTTC.

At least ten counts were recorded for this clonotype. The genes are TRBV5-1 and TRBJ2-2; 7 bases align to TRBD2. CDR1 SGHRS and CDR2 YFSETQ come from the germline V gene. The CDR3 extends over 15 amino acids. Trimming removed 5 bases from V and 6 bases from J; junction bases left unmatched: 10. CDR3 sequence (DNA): TGCGCCAGCAGGACCGGGACTACAGTTGCCGGGGAGCTGTTTTTT. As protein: CASRTGTTVAGELFF.

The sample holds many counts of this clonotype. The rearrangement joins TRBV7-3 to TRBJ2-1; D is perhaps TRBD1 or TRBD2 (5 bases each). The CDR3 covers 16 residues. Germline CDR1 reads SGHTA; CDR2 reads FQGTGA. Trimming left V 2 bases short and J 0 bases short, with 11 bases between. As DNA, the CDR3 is TGTGCCAGCAGCTTAGGCGCAGGGAGCTCCTACAATGAGCAGTTCTTC. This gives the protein CASSLGAGSSYNEQFF.

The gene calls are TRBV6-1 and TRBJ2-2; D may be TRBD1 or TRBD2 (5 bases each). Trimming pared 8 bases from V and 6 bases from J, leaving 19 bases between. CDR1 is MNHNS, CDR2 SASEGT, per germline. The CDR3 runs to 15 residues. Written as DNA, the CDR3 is TGTGCCAGCGGACGGGACGGGGCCATATCCGGGGAGCTGTTTTTT. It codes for CASGRDGAISGELFF.

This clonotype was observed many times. CDR3 sequence: CASSYRGQGISYEQYF. The CDR3 DNA reads as TGTGCCAGCAGTTACCGCGGACAGGGGATCTCCTACGAGCAGTACTTC. The chain joins TRBV6-5 to TRBJ2-7, with 9 bases identical to TRBD1. The V segment lost 2 bases and the J segment 0 bases; nucleotides outside the gene matches: 5. CDR1 and CDR2 from the germline V gene are MNHEY and SVGAGI. The CDR3 is 16 amino acids.

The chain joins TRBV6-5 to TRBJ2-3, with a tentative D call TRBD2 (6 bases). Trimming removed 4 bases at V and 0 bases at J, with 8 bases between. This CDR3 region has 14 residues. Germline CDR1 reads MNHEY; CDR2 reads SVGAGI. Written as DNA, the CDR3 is TGTGCCAGCAGTTGGGGGGTCAGCACAGATACGCAGTATTTT. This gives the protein CASSWGVSTDTQYF.

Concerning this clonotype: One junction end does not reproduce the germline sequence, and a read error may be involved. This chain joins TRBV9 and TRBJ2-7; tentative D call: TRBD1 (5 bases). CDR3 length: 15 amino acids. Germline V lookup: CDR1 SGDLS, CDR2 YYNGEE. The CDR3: CASCVDSTRSYEQYF. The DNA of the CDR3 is TGTGCCAGCTGCGTAGACAGTACGAGATCCTACGAGCAGTACTTC.

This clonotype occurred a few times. The CDR3 sequence: CSASLGGLLEQYV. As DNA, the CDR3 is TGCAGTGCTAGTTTGGGGGGATTGTTAGAGCAGTACGTC. This chain links TRBV20-1 with TRBJ2-7; D might be TRBD2 (6 bases). This CDR3 contains 13 residues. Germline V lookup: CDR1 DFQATT, CDR2 SNEGSKA (reference sequence). The ends were cut back, 3 bases at V and 7 bases at J, with 16 bases in the middle.

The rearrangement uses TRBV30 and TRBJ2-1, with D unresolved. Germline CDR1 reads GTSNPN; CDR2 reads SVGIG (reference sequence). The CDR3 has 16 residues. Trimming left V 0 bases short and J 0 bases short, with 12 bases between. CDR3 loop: CAWSVQFVSSYNEQFF. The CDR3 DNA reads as TGTGCCTGGAGTGTACAGTTCGTTAGCTCCTACAATGAGCAGTTCTTC.

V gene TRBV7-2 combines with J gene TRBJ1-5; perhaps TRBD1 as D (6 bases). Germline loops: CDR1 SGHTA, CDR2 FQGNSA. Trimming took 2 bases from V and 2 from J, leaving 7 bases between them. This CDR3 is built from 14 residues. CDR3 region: CASSLKGGNQPQHF. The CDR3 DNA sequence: TGTGCCAGCAGCTTAAAGGGGGGCAATCAGCCCCAGCATTTT.

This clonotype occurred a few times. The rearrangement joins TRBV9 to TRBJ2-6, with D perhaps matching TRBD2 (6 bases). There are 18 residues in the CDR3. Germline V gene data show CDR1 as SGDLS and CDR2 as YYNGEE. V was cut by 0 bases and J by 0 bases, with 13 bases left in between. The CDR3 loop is CASSVARGTNSGANVLTF. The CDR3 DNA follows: TGTGCCAGCAGCGTAGCTCGGGGGACGAACTCTGGGGCCAACGTCCTGACTTTC.

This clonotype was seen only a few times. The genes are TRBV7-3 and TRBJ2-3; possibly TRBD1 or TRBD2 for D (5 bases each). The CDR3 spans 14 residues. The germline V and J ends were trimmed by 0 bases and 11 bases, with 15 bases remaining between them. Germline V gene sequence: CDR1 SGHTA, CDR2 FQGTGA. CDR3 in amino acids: CASSLTAGGGQQYF. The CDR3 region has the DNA TGTGCCAGCAGCTTAACGGCAGGCGGAGGACAGCAGTATTTT.

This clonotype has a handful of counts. DNA of the CDR3: TGTGCCAGCAGCTTCTACGGGGCTGCTAGCTCCTACGAGCAGTACTTC. It encodes CASSFYGAASSYEQYF. The rearrangement uses TRBV7-2 and TRBJ2-7, with D perhaps assigned TRBD1 or TRBD2 (5 bases each). The germline V and J ends were trimmed by 3 bases and 0 bases, with 15 bases remaining between them. The CDR3 is 16 residues long. Germline CDR1 is SGHTA and CDR2 is FQGNSA.

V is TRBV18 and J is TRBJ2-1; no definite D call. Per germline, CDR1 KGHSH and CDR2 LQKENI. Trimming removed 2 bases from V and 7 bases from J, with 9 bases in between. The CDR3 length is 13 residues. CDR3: CASSPFTVNEQFF. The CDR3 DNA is TGTGCCAGCTCACCATTTACAGTAAATGAGCAGTTCTTC.

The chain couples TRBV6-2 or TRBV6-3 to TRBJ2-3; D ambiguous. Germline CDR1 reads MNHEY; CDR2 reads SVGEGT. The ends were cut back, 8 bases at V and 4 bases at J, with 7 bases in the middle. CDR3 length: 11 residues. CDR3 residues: CASSTADTQYF. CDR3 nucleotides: TGTGCCAGCTCTACCGCAGATACGCAGTATTTT.

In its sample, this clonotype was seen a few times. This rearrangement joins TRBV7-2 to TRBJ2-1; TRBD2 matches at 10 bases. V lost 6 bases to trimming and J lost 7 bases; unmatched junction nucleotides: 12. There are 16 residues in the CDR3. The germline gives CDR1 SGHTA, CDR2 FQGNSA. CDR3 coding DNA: TGTGCCAGCAGACCTAGACTAGCGGGCCGGAGGAATGAGCAGTTCTTC. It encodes CASRPRLAGRRNEQFF.

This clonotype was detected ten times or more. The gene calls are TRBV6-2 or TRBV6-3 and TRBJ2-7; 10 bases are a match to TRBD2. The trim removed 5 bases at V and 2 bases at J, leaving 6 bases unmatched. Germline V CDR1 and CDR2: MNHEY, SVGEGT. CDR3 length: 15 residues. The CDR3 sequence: CASSHPSGGAYEQYF. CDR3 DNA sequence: TGTGCCAGCAGTCACCCCAGCGGGGGGGCCTACGAGCAGTACTTC.

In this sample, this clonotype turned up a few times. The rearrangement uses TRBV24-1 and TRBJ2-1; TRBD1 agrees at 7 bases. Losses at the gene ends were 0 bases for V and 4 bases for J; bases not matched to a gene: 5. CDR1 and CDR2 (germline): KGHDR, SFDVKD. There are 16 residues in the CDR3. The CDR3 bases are TGTGCCACCAGTGATTTGGAGGGGGCGACTTACAATGAGCAGTTCTTC. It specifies CATSDLEGATYNEQFF.

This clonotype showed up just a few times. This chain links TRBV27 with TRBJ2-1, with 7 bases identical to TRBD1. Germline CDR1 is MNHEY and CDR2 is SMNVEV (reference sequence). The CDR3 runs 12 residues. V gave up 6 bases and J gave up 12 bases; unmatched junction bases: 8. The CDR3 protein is CASSSQGPTQFF. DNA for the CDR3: TGTGCCAGCAGCTCACAGGGGCCCACGCAGTTCTTC.

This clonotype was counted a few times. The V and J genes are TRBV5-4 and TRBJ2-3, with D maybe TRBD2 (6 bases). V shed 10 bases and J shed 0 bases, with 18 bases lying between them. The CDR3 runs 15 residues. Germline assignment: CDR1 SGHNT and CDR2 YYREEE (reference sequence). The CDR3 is CAGGRGSNSTDTQYF. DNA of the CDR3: TGTGCCGGCGGGCGGGGATCTAATAGCACAGATACGCAGTATTTT.